This passage covers 9 T cell receptor beta chains from one sample sequenced in a study of T-cell reconstitution after alpha-beta-depleted transplantation in children. Unique molecular identifiers tagged the TCRbeta library. One entry per CDR3 protein, called by TCRdb with MiXCR from the PCR reads. The sample records about 610,000 distinct CDR3 sequences, roughly a tenth being singletons. This specimen was PBMCs from the stem cell graft donor, taken from the stem cell graft. These receptors originate from a human donor who donated a stem cell graft to a child with acute myeloid leukemia.

This clonotype was picked up a small number of times. The V call is TRBV28, the J call TRBJ2-7; D is ambiguous. This CDR3 spans 13 amino acids. The V gene lost 8 bases and the J gene lost 2 bases, with 13 bases spanning the gap. Germline V gene sequence: CDR1 MDHEN, CDR2 SYDVKM. The CDR3 DNA reads TGTGCCAGCGGCTCCGGACCGCCCTACGAGCAGTACTTC. Translated, it gives CASGSGPPYEQYF.

V and J are TRBV11-1 and TRBJ2-1, with D perhaps TRBD1 (5 bases). The CDR3 is 14 residues long. Trimming shortened V by 4 bases and J by 0 bases, and 7 bases separated the two germline ends. CDR1 is SGHAT and CDR2 is FQDESV in the germline V gene (reference sequence). The CDR3 protein is CASSSGPSYNEQFF. CDR3 coding DNA: TGTGCCAGCAGCTCAGGGCCCTCCTACAATGAGCAGTTCTTC. The variable domain in full, completed from reference TRBV11-1 and TRBJ2-1, reads EAEVAQSPRYKITEKSQAVAFWCDPISGHATLYWYRQILGQGPELLVQFQDESVVDDSQLPKDRFSAERLKGVDSTLKIQPAELGDSAMYLCASSSGPSYNEQFFGPGTRLTVL.

This clonotype has a handful of counts. J is TRBJ1-5 and V is TRBV7-6; TRBD1 matches at 11 bases. The CDR3 contains 17 residues. In germline, CDR1 is SGHVS, CDR2 FNYEAQ. With 4 bases clipped from V and 7 bases from J, the junction kept 12 bases outside the gene matches. CDR3 region: CASSSKGQGVGIQPQHF. The CDR3 DNA follows: TGTGCCAGCAGCTCAAAGGGACAGGGGGTTGGCATACAGCCCCAGCATTTT.

J is TRBJ2-1 and V is TRBV3-1, with D possibly matching TRBD2 (5 bases). This CDR3 spans 16 amino acids. V was shortened by 1 base and J by 3 bases, with 13 bases between the two germline ends. Germline values: CDR1 LGHDT, CDR2 YNNKEL (reference sequence). The CDR3 DNA reads TGTGCCAGCAGCCAAGTAATCGCTAGCTTCTACAATGAGCAGTTCTTC. Translating it yields CASSQVIASFYNEQFF.

Comment on this clonotype: A read error may explain this, as a much larger clone is one base away. This likely comes from a read error, as the CDR3 has no conserved phenylalanine or tryptophan at its end. The chain recombines TRBV6-2 or TRBV6-3 with TRBJ1-1; a possible D gene is TRBD1 (6 bases). Between the trimmed V and J ends, which lost 5 bases and 3 bases, there was a span of 16 bases. The CDR3 consists of 15 residues. Germline values: CDR1 MNHEY, CDR2 SVGEGT. The CDR3 protein is CASSRGGTRDTEAFY. The CDR3 DNA sequence: TGTGCCAGCAGTAGAGGGGGGACAAGGGACACTGAAGCTTTCTAT.

This rearrangement joins TRBV29-1 to TRBJ1-4; a possible D gene is TRBD1 (5 bases). Germline loops: CDR1 SQVTM, CDR2 ANQGSEA. Deletions cut 5 bases from V and 5 bases from J, with 9 bases between. CDR3 size: 12 residues. CDR3 residues: CSVLGANEKLFF. The CDR3 DNA follows: TGCAGCGTTCTAGGGGCGAATGAAAAACTGTTTTTT.

There are many counts of this clonotype. This rearrangement joins TRBV29-1 to TRBJ2-5; D gene uncertain. V was pared by 0 bases and J by 4 bases, with 6 bases between. Per the germline V gene, CDR1 is SQVTM and CDR2 is ANQGSEA. CDR3 length: 12 amino acids. CDR3 protein: CSVEEGLETQYF. In nucleotides, the CDR3 is TGCAGCGTTGAAGAGGGTTTAGAGACCCAGTACTTC.

There are a few counts of this clonotype. This rearrangement joins TRBV30 to TRBJ1-2; no clear D. Germline values: CDR1 GTSNPN, CDR2 SVGIG (reference sequence). V lost 2 bases to trimming and J lost 4 bases, with 5 bases between them. The CDR3 contains 11 residues. In nucleotides, the CDR3 is TGTGCCTGGAGTAACAGCTATGGCTACACCTTC. Translating gives CAWSNSYGYTF.

This clonotype appeared many times. The chain is built from TRBV5-1 and TRBJ2-2; maybe TRBD2 (6 bases). The length of the CDR3 is 14 residues. Looked up from germline, CDR1 is SGHRS and CDR2 is YFSETQ. V gave up 4 bases and J gave up 6 bases, with 13 bases separating them. The CDR3 region is CASSKIAAPGELFF. In DNA form, the CDR3 reads TGCGCCAGCAGCAAAATAGCGGCCCCCGGGGAGCTGTTTTTT.